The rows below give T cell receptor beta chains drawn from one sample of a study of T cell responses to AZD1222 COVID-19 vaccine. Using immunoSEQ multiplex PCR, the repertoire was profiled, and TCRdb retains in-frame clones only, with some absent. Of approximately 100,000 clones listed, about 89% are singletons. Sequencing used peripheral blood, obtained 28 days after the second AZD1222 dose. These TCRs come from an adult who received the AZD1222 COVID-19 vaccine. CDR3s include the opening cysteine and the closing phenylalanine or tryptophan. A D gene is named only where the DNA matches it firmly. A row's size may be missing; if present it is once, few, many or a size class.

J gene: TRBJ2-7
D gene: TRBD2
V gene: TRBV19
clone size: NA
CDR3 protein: CASSIEGGGTYEQYF
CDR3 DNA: TGTGCCAGTAGTATAGAAGGCGGGGGGACCTACGAGCAGTACTTC

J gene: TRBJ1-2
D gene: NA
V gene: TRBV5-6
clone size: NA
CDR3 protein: CASSLVSQNYGYTF
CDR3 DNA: TGTGCCAGCAGCTTGGTATCCCAGAACTATGGCTACACCTTC

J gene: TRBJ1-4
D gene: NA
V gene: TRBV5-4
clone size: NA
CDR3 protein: CASSLSPRDGNEKLFF
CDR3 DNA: TGTGCCAGCAGCTTGAGCCCCCGGGACGGTAATGAAAAACTGTTTTTT

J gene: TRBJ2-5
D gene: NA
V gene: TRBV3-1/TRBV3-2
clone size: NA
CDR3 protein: CASSQDSILETQYF
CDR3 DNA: TGTGCCAGCAGCCAAGATTCGATTTTGGAGACCCAGTACTTC

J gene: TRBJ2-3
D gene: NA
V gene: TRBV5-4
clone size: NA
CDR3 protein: CAAGGPDTDTQYF
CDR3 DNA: TGTGCCGCCGGGGGGCCGGACACAGATACGCAGTATTTT

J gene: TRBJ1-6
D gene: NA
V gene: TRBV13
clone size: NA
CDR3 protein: CASRGEASPLHF
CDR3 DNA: TGTGCCAGCAGGGGGGAGGCTTCACCCCTCCACTTT

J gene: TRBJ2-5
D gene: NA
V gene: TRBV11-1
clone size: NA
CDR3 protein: CASSQGTGTRQETQYF
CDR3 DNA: TGTGCCAGCAGCCAAGGGACAGGGACTAGACAAGAGACCCAGTACTTC

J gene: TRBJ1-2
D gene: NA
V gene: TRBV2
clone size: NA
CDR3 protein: CASRPEIANYGYTF
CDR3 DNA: TGTGCCAGCAGACCCGAAATAGCTAACTATGGCTACACCTTC

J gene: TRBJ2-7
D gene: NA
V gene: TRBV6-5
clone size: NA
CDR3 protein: CASTRDNNYEQYF
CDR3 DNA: TGTGCCAGCACTCGGGATAACAACTACGAGCAGTACTTC

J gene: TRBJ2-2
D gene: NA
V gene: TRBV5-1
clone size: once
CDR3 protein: CASSAGNTGELFF
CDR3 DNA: TGCGCCAGCAGCGCGGGGAACACCGGGGAGCTGTTTTTT

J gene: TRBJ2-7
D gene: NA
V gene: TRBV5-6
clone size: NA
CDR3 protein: CASSLAWAGYEQYF
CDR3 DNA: TGTGCCAGCAGCTTGGCCTGGGCGGGTTACGAGCAGTACTTC

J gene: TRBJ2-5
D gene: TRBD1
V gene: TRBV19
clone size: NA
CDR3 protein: CASSIWDREKTQYF
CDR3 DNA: TGTGCCAGTAGTATCTGGGACAGGGAAAAGACCCAGTACTTC

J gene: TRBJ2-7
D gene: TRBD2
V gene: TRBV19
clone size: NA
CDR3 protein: CASSMRISGGYEQYF
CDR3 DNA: TGTGCCAGTAGTATGAGGATTAGCGGGGGTTACGAGCAGTACTTC

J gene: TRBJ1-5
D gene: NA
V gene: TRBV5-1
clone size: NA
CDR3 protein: CASSLVGNQPQHF
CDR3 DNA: TGCGCCAGCAGCTTGGTCGGAAATCAGCCCCAGCATTTT

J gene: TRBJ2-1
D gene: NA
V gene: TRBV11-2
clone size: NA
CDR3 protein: CASSHRGALLQGGQFF
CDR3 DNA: TGTGCCAGCAGTCATCGGGGGGCCCTACTTCAGGGTGGGCAGTTCTTC

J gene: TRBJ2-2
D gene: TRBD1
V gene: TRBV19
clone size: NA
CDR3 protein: CASTFTGGGGELFF
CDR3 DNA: TGTGCCAGTACCTTCACAGGGGGCGGCGGGGAGCTGTTTTTT

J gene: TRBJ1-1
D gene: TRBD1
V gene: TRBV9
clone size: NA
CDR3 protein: CASSAGTVNTEAFF
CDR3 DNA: TGTGCCAGCAGCGCCGGGACAGTCAACACTGAAGCTTTCTTT

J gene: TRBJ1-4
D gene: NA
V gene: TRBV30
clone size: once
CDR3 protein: CAWSTRQAPAEKLFF
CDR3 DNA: TGTGCCTGGAGTACCCGACAGGCCCCTGCCGAAAAACTGTTTTTT

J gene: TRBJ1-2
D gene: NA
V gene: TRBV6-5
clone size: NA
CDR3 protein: CASSYGRGAGGYTF
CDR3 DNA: TGTGCCAGCAGTTATGGGAGGGGGGCCGGTGGCTACACCTTC

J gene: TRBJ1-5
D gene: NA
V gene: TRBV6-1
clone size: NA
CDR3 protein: CASSEDVGWQPQHF
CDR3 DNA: TGTGCCAGCAGTGAAGATGTGGGGTGGCAGCCCCAGCATTTT

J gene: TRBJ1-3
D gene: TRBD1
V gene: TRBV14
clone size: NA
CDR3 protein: CASSRQGFVRGNTIYF
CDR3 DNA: TGTGCCAGCAGCCGACAGGGATTCGTGCGCGGAAACACCATATATTTT

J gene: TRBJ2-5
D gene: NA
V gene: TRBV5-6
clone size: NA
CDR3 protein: CASSWGPETQYF
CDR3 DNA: TGTGCCAGCAGCTGGGGTCCAGAGACCCAGTACTTC

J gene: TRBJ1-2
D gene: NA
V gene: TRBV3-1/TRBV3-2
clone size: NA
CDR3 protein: CASSPVSTATSGYTF
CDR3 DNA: TGTGCCAGCAGCCCTGTTTCGACAGCGACCAGCGGCTACACCTTC

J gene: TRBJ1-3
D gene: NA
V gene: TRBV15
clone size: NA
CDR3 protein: CATSRDLGGSGNTIYF
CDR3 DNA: TGTGCCACCAGCAGAGATTTGGGAGGCTCTGGAAACACCATATATTTT

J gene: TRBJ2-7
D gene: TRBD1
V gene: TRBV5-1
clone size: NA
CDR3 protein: CASSPGQGSYEQYF
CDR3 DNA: TGCGCCAGCAGCCCGGGACAGGGGTCCTACGAGCAGTACTTC

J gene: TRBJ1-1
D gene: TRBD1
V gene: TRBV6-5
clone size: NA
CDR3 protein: CASNKDRRNTEAFF
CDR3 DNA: TGTGCCAGCAATAAGGACAGGAGGAACACTGAAGCTTTCTTT

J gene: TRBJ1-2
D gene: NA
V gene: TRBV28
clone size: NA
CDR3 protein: CASSFGSYGYTF
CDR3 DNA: TGTGCCAGCAGTTTTGGGTCGTATGGCTACACCTTC

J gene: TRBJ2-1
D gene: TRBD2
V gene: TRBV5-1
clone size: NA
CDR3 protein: CASRIAGGYNEQFF
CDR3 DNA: TGCGCCAGCAGAATAGCGGGGGGTTACAATGAGCAGTTCTTC

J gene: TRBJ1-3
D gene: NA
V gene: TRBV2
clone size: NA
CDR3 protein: CASSGFGNTIYF
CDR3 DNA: TGTGCCAGCAGTGGTTTTGGAAACACCATATATTTT

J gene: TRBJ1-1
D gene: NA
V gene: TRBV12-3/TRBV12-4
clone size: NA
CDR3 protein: CASRRGHTEAFF
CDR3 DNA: TGTGCCAGCCGTAGGGGACACACTGAAGCTTTCTTT

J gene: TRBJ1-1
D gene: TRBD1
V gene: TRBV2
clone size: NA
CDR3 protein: CASGDSLNTEAFF
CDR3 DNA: TGTGCCAGCGGGGACAGCCTTAACACTGAAGCTTTCTTT

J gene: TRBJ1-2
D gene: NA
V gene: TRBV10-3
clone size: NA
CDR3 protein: CAISQGDFYGYTF
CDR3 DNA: TGTGCCATCAGCCAGGGCGACTTCTATGGCTACACCTTC

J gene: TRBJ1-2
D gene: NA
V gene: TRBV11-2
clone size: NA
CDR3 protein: CASSPPVSGYTF
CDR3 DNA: TGTGCCAGCAGTCCCCCAGTGTCTGGCTACACCTTC

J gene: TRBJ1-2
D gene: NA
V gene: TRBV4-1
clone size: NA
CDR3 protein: CASSQDPGSSDYGYTF
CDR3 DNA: TGCGCCAGCAGCCAAGACCCCGGGTCCTCTGACTATGGCTACACCTTC

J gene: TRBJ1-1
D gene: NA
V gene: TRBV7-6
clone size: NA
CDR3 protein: CASSLAGDTEAFF
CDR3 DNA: TGTGCCAGCAGCTTAGCGGGGGACACTGAAGCTTTCTTT